The clone carrying this TCR beta chain is medium-sized by share. The data are from a study of blood T cell repertoires in COVID-19. On the study more broadly: From T cells, B-cell-depleted T cells, or PBMCs came the material, which was cDNA or gDNA.

V lost 4 bases to trimming and J lost 1 base; unmatched junction nucleotides: 2. The CDR3 covers 14 residues. Germline loops: CDR1 WNHNN, CDR2 SYGVQD (reference sequence). TCRdb keeps only in-frame clones here, not all; method: immunoSEQ multiplex PCR. The sample carries more than 60,000 clones, 70% to 90% recorded once. The sequence was obtained from an elderly man with COVID-19, enrolled during active disease. This sequence joins TRBV10-1 and TRBJ2-7; 9 bases line up with TRBD1. The sequenced sample was peripheral blood. The CDR3 DNA sequence: TGCGCCAGCAGTGCCGGGACAGGGTCCTACGAGCAGTACTTC. Its protein product is CASSAGTGSYEQYF.